This T cell receptor beta chain comes out of a study of human T cells and chemical hapten exposure. Study-wide results and caveats: DPC sensitization produced no change in TCRs with frequency above 1 in 1000.

Time point given: healthy volunteer bleed at 2 weeks. Unfractionated whole blood yielded total RNA. Losses at the gene ends were 5 bases for V and 1 base for J; bases not matched to a gene: 10. The germline V gene has CDR1 SEHNR and CDR2 FQNEAQ (reference sequence). The CDR3 is 16 residues long. The library attached unique molecular identifiers to individual cDNA molecules. TCRdb reprocessed the RACE reads with MiXCR, giving one entry per CDR3 protein. The sample lists tens of thousands of distinct CDR3 sequences, approximately 10% seen once, with around 3% in the top ten. Turning to this clonotype: The target antigen is unknown.

This chain links TRBV7-9 with TRBJ2-5; 7 positions agree with TRBD1. This TCR was recovered from a female donor in good health. Some clones in this sample may be carry-over from other donors' samples. Source material: whole blood. In DNA form, the CDR3 reads TGTGCCAGCAGCCCCTGGCCCGGGACAGCCCAAGAGACCCAGTACTTC. Translated: CASSPWPGTAQETQYF.